The clone carrying this TCR beta chain was observed many times. Its specificity is unknown. The record originates from a study of CD8 T cells in ankylosing spondylitis. The authors made TCR beta libraries by quantitative 5'-RACE with molecular barcodes. Each CDR3 protein is one row after TCRdb ran MiXCR on the 5' RACE reads. Of 250,000 to 400,000 distinct CDR3 sequences in the sample, around a tenth are singletons; the top ten hold around 8.4%. Study results and caveats: Relatively scarce in peripheral blood, disease-linked clones were CD8+. Enrichment of disease-linked clones was reportedly significant in matched ankylosing spondylitis synovial fluid. One TCR beta motif, made up of seven to nine highly homologous variants, appeared characteristic of ankylosing spondylitis blood.

Trimming took off 5 bases at V and 0 bases at J, with 5 bases between the two ends. CDR3 length equals 13 residues. Sequencing was done on a sample of blood, either unsorted or a sorted T cell fraction (not recorded which). This TCR derives from a female donor with ankylosing spondylitis or in good health (not recorded which). The J gene is TRBJ1-3, the V gene TRBV12-3 or TRBV12-4; D remains unclear. CDR3 coding DNA: TGTGCCAGCAGTCGATCCTCTGGAAACACCATATATTTT. This encodes CASSRSSGNTIYF.